Following are 12 T cell receptor beta chains from one sample sequenced in a study of cytotoxic CD8 clonotypes in ibrutinib-treated CLL. Clones were sequenced by immunoSEQ multiplex PCR, and TCRdb holds only the in-frame ones, with some missing. The sample yields over 200,000 clones, about four fifths seen once. Material: PBMCs, obtained after 12 months of ibrutinib treatment. Receptor source: a human donor with chronic lymphocytic leukemia.

The chain couples TRBV25-1 to TRBJ2-7; D is unresolved. Germline CDR1 reads MGHDK; CDR2 reads SYGVNS. With 8 bases removed from V and 3 bases from J, the gap between germline ends came to 8 bases. The CDR3 sequence is 11 residues long. This chain's CDR3 is CASSGGYEQYF. CDR3 nucleotides: TGTGCCAGCTCCGGCGGCTACGAGCAGTACTTC.

The chain carries TRBV6-5 and TRBJ2-7; possible D gene TRBD1, 5 bases. This CDR3 has 15 residues. CDR1 and CDR2 (germline): MNHEY, SVGAGI. Trimming took 0 bases from V and 6 from J, leaving 15 bases between them. CDR3 loop: CASSYSGVKQAEQYF. CDR3 DNA: TGTGCCAGCAGTTACTCTGGGGTCAAACAGGCCGAGCAGTACTTC.

The rearrangement joins TRBV7-2 to TRBJ2-3; maybe TRBD2 (5 bases). The V end was cut by 5 bases, the J end by 6 bases, with 21 bases between. CDR3 size: 16 residues. Germline V gene sequence: CDR1 SGHTA, CDR2 FQGNSA. DNA of the CDR3: TGTGCCAGCAGCCAACTGTGGGCCACGGGGATGGATACGCAGTATTTT. Its translation is CASSQLWATGMDTQYF.

The rearrangement uses TRBV6-1 and TRBJ2-3; TRBD2 agrees at 7 bases. With V trimmed by 5 bases and J by 4 bases, 6 bases remained unmatched. Germline CDR1 reads MNHNS; CDR2 reads SASEGT. The CDR3 contains 14 residues. In DNA form, the CDR3 reads TGTGCCAGCAGTCGGTCTAGCGGCGCAGATACGCAGTATTTT. As protein: CASSRSSGADTQYF.

The chain links TRBV10-2 to TRBJ2-5; D might be TRBD2 (5 bases). Trimming cost V 3 bases and J 4 bases, with 12 bases left between them. The CDR3 totals 14 residues. Per germline, CDR1 WSHSY and CDR2 SAAADI. CDR3: CASSDLGLGETQYF. Written as DNA, the CDR3 is TGCGCCAGCAGTGACCTAGGACTTGGAGAGACCCAGTACTTC.

CDR3 residues: CASSLVTGFVDTQYF. In DNA form, the CDR3 reads TGTGCCAGCAGCTTAGTGACAGGGTTCGTAGATACGCAGTATTTT. The chain links TRBV7-8 to TRBJ2-3; TRBD1 aligns across 7 bases. The length of the CDR3 is 15 residues. The germline V gene has CDR1 SGHVS and CDR2 FQNEAQ. V was clipped by 1 base and J by 5 bases; unmatched bases: 6.

V is TRBV7-3 and J is TRBJ1-2, with D unresolved. Per the germline V gene, CDR1 is SGHTA and CDR2 is FQGTGA. The V end lost 1 base, the J end lost 3 bases, and 9 bases lay between the germline ends. There are 14 residues in the CDR3. CDR3 DNA: TGTGCCAGCAGCTTAATGCGGACGGACTATGGCTACACCTTC. Translated, it gives CASSLMRTDYGYTF.

This sequence joins TRBV2 and TRBJ1-2; D possibly corresponds to TRBD1 (6 bases). This CDR3 has 15 amino acids. Trimming took off 2 bases at V and 10 bases at J, with 20 bases between the two ends. CDR1 and CDR2 (germline): SNHLY, FYNNEI. CDR3 sequence reads: CASSEKRQGIGIYTF. The DNA for the CDR3 is TGTGCCAGCAGTGAAAAGAGGCAGGGGATAGGAATCTACACCTTC. The full variable domain, its missing parts supplied by reference TRBV2 and TRBJ1-2, is EPEVTQTPSHQVTQMGQEVILRCVPISNHLYFYWYRQILGQKVEFLVSFYNNEISEKSEIFDDQFSVERPDGSNFTLKIRSTKLEDSAMYFCASSEKRQGIGIYTFGSGTRLTVV.

The chain uses TRBV30 and TRBJ1-5; weak D call: TRBD1 (5 bases). Trimming left V 2 bases short and J 4 bases short, with 9 bases between. The CDR3 sequence is 13 residues long. CDR1 is GTSNPN, CDR2 SVGIG, per germline (reference sequence). The CDR3 here is CAWSSQGNQPQHF. CDR3 DNA sequence: TGTGCCTGGAGTTCGCAGGGAAATCAGCCCCAGCATTTT.

The chain carries TRBV29-1 and TRBJ2-7; D is undetermined. The V end lost 6 bases, the J end lost 0 bases, and 15 bases lay between the germline ends. From germline, CDR1 is SQVTM and CDR2 ANQGSEA. This CDR3 has 14 amino acids. CDR3 coding DNA: TGCAGCGTGGCAATACAAGAAACCTCCTACGAGCAGTACTTC. Encoded protein: CSVAIQETSYEQYF.

The CDR3 sequence is CASRPGTSGSSGANVLTF. In DNA form, the CDR3 reads TGTGCCAGCAGACCGGGGACTAGCGGAAGCTCTGGGGCCAACGTCCTGACTTTC. The chain combines TRBV7-3 with TRBJ2-6; 11 bases agree with TRBD2. The CDR3 extends over 18 amino acids. After removal of 6 bases from V and 0 bases from J, the junction contained 7 bases not matched to a gene. CDR1 is SGHTA and CDR2 is FQGTGA in the germline V gene.

This chain joins TRBV27 and TRBJ2-3; TRBD1 aligns across 10 bases. The length of the CDR3 is 15 residues. V shed 7 bases, J shed 4 bases, and the junction held 8 bases outside the gene matches. Looked up from germline, CDR1 is MNHEY and CDR2 is SMNVEV (reference sequence). The CDR3, as DNA: TGTGCCAGCATGTCGACAGGGGGCGCCGCAGATACGCAGTATTTT. It codes for CASMSTGGAADTQYF.